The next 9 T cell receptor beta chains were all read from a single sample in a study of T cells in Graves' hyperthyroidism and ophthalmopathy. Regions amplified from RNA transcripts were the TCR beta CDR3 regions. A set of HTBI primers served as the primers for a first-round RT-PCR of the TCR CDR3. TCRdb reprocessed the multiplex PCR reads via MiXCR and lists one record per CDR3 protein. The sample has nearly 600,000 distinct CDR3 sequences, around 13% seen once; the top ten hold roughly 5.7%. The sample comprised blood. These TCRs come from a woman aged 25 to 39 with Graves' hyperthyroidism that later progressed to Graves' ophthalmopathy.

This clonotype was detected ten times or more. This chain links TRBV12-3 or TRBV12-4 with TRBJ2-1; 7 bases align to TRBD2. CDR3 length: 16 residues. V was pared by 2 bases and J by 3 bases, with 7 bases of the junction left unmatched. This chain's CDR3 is CASSLRLAEYYNEQFF. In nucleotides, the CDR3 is TGTGCCAGCAGTTTAAGACTAGCCGAATACTACAATGAGCAGTTCTTC.

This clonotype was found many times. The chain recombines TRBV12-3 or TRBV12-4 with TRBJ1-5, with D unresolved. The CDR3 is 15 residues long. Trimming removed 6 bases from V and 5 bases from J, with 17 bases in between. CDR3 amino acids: CASSHYDEWDQPQHF. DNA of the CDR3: TGTGCCAGCAGCCACTACGATGAGTGGGATCAGCCCCAGCATTTT.

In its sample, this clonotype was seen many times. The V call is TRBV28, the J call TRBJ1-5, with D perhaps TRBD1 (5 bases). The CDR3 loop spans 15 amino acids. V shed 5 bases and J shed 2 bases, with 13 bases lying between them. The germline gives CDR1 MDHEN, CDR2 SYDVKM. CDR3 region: CASSPQGIGNQPQHF. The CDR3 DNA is TGTGCCAGCAGTCCCCAGGGCATTGGCAATCAGCCCCAGCATTTT.

Here the CDR3 reads CASSSGTGREQPQHF. CDR3 nucleotides: TGTGCCAGCAGTTCCGGGACGGGGCGGGAACAGCCCCAGCATTTT. V is TRBV6-1 and J is TRBJ1-5; the D gene is possibly TRBD1 (5 bases). Germline CDR1 reads MNHNS; CDR2 reads SASEGT. The CDR3 has 15 residues. V lost 5 bases, J lost 7 bases, and 18 bases lay in between.

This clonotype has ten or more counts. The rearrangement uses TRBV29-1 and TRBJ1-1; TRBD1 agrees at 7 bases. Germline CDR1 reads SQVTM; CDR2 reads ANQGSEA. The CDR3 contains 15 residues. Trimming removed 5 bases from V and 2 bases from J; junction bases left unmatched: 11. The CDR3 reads CSVQGGQRGNTEAFF. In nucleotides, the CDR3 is TGCAGCGTTCAGGGGGGGCAGAGGGGCAACACTGAAGCTTTCTTT.

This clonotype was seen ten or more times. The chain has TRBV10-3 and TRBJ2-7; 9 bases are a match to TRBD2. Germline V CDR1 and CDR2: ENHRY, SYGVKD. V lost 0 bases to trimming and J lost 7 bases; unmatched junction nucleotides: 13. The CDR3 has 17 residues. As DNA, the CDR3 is TGTGCCATCAGTGAGTCCGGGGGAGCGGGAGGCCCCAGGGAGCAGTACTTC. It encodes CAISESGGAGGPREQYF.

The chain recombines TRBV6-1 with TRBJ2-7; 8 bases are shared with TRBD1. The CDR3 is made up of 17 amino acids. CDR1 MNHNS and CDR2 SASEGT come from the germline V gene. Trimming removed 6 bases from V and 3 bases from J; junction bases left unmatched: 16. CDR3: CASSSTLPGQGFYEQYF. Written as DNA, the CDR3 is TGTGCCAGCAGCTCGACCCTTCCCGGACAGGGCTTCTACGAGCAGTACTTC.

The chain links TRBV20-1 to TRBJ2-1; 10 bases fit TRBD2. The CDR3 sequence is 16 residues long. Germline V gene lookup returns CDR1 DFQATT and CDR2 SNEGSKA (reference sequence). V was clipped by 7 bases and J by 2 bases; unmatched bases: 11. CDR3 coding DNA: TGCAGTGTCAACCCCCTAGCGGGAGAAGCCTACAATGAGCAGTTCTTC. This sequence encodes CSVNPLAGEAYNEQFF.

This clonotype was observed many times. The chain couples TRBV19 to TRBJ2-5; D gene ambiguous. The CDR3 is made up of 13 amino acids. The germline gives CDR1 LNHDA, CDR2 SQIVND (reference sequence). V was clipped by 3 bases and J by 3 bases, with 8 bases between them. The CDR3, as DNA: TGTGCCAGTAGTATGGATAGGGAAGAGACCCAGTACTTC. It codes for CASSMDREETQYF.